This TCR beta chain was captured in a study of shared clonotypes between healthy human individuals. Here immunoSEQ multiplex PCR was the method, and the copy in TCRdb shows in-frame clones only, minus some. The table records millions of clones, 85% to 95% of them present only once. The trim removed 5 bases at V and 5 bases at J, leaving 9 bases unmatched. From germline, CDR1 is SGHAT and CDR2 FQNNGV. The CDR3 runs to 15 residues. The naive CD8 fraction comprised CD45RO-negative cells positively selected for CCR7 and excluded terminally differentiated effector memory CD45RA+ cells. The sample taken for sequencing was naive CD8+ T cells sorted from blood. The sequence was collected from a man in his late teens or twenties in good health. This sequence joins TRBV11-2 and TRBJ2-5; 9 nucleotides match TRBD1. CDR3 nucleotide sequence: TGTGCCAGCAGCGCCCCCAGACAGGGGGTTGAGACCCAGTACTTC. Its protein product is CASSAPRQGVETQYF.